This T cell receptor beta chain was found in a study of a mutant IDH1 vaccine in newly diagnosed glioma. Study overall: Treated patients, approximately 62% male and 37.5% female, averaged roughly 43 years of age.

Germline CDR1 and CDR2: SEHNR and FQNEAQ (reference sequence). Trimming took off 3 bases at V and 13 bases at J, with 16 bases between the two ends. This CDR3 has 13 amino acids. Time point denoted: week 23, last vaccination. Doses of 300 ug of mutant IDH1 20-mer peptide were given with topical imiquimod. Method: immunoSEQ multiplex PCR; TCRdb's copy keeps in-frame clones and lacks some. The table lists 25,000 to 35,000 clones, around 80% of them singletons. On this clone: Its antigen is as yet unknown.

The sample in question was PBMCs, obtained from a glioma patient whose treatment included an IDH1 peptide vaccine. The genes are TRBV7-9 and TRBJ2-1; D is uncertain. The sequence was obtained from a woman younger than 35 with glioma. CDR3 sequence: CASSFNPQNSQFF. The CDR3 DNA sequence: TGTGCCAGCAGCTTCAATCCCCAGAACAGCCAGTTCTTC.